The 21 T cell receptor beta chains below all came from one sample that was sequenced in a study of CD8+CD57+ T cells in acquired aplastic anemia. Genomic DNA served as template for TCR beta VDJ and CDR3 profiling. TCRdb re-analysed the reads in MiXCR, keeping a single row per CDR3 protein. The sample carries just over 450,000 distinct CDR3 sequences, approximately 33% recorded once. Those patients picked for sequencing had displayed CD8+CD57+ cell expansion on flow cytometry. Sequenced material: sorted CD4+, CD8+, or CD8+CD57+ T cells (not recorded which) from PBMCs. The source is a human donor with aplastic anemia.

The chain joins TRBV12-3 or TRBV12-4 to TRBJ1-3; D gene ambiguous. The CDR3 has 15 amino acids. The V end was cut by 6 bases, the J end by 4 bases, with 16 bases between. CDR3 residues: CASRQTTSTGNTIYF. In DNA form, the CDR3 reads TGTGCCAGCAGACAGACCACCTCCACAGGAAACACCATATATTTT.

This clonotype has just one count. A read error may explain this, as a much larger clone is one base away. Here the CDR3 omits its conserved ending phenylalanine or tryptophan, so a read error is the likely source. The J gene is TRBJ2-5, the V gene TRBV20-1, with D perhaps matching TRBD2 (5 bases). The CDR3 spans 10 residues. CDR1 and CDR2 (germline): DFQATT, SNEGSKA (reference sequence). In DNA form, the CDR3 reads TGCAGCGCGGGTCAAGAGACCCAGTACTCC. Translating gives CSAGQETQYS.

The table lists this clonotype with a few counts. The V call is TRBV7-2, the J call TRBJ1-1; D perhaps matches TRBD1 (5 bases). V was shortened by 1 base and J by 4 bases, with 16 bases between the two germline ends. This CDR3 is built from 16 residues. Germline V lookup: CDR1 SGHTA, CDR2 FQGNSA. The CDR3 nucleotides read TGTGCCAGCAGCTTAGGTACCCAAGGAGGGGTCACTGAAGCTTTCTTT. It encodes CASSLGTQGGVTEAFF.

V and J are TRBV19 and TRBJ2-1; D ambiguous. Trimming took off 2 bases at V and 4 bases at J, with 6 bases between the two ends. The CDR3 loop spans 13 amino acids. Germline CDR1 is LNHDA and CDR2 is SQIVND (reference sequence). The CDR3 region is CASSIPAYNEQFF. For the CDR3, the DNA is TGTGCCAGTAGTATACCAGCTTACAATGAGCAGTTCTTC.

The count of this clonotype is one. This CDR3 is missing its conserved last phenylalanine or tryptophan, likely due to a read error. It is unclear where the CDR3 begins or ends on the DNA, so no DNA is shown, and the CDR3 is as TCRdb lists it. This chain connects TRBV29-1 to TRBJ1-1. Germline CDR1 SQVTM, CDR2 ANQGSEA. The CDR3 totals 9 residues, both ends included. CDR3 loop: CSVDDRSYS.

This clonotype was seen many times. V usage is TRBV6-5 and J usage is TRBJ2-3; no firm D call. This CDR3 comprises 11 residues. The V end lost 0 bases, the J end lost 5 bases, and 0 bases lay between the germline ends. Germline V lookup: CDR1 MNHEY, CDR2 SVGAGI. CDR3: CASSYSDTQYF. DNA for the CDR3: TGTGCCAGCAGTTACTCAGATACGCAGTATTTT.

This clonotype was counted many times. DNA of the CDR3: TGTGCCATCAGTGATAGAGGGACAGGGAATGAAAAACTGTTTTTT. Protein sequence: CAISDRGTGNEKLFF. The genes are TRBV10-3 and TRBJ1-4; 9 bases fit TRBD1. Per germline, CDR1 ENHRY and CDR2 SYGVKD. The CDR3 has 15 amino acids. Trimming removed 3 bases from V and 5 bases from J; junction bases left unmatched: 4.

This chain links TRBV7-3 with TRBJ2-1, with no clear D. Germline V gene data show CDR1 as SGHTA and CDR2 as FQGTGA. Trimming took off 3 bases at V and 7 bases at J, with 22 bases between the two ends. The CDR3 totals 17 residues. The CDR3 region is CASSLTAEPVLRNEQFF. The CDR3 nucleotides read TGTGCCAGCAGCTTGACGGCAGAGCCCGTCTTAAGAAATGAGCAGTTCTTC. The full variable domain, rest sourced from reference TRBV7-3 and TRBJ2-1, is GAGVSQTPSNKVTEKGKYVELRCDPISGHTALYWYRQSLGQGPEFLIYFQGTGAADDSGLPNDRFFAVRPEGSVSTLKIQRTERGDSAVYLCASSLTAEPVLRNEQFFGPGTRLTVL.

This clonotype was detected many times. The chain has TRBV4-2 and TRBJ1-6, with D uncertain. The ends were cut back, 0 bases at V and 11 bases at J, with 11 bases in the middle. Germline V gives CDR1 LGHNA, CDR2 YNFKEQ. This CDR3 contains 14 residues. CDR3 coding DNA: TGTGCCAGCAGCCAAGAAGCAGTCCCAACACCCCTCCACTTT. This translates into CASSQEAVPTPLHF.

In its sample, this clonotype was seen many times. This chain uses TRBV10-2 with TRBJ2-3; 11 bases align to TRBD1. This CDR3 contains 15 residues. CDR1 WSHSY and CDR2 SAAADI come from the germline V gene. V gave up 5 bases and J gave up 5 bases; unmatched junction bases: 6. CDR3 bases: TGCGCCAGCAGTCCTGGACAGGGGGCAGGAGATACGCAGTATTTT. Translating gives CASSPGQGAGDTQYF.

This clonotype occurred many times. The chain employs TRBV7-3 and TRBJ1-6; 7 bases map to TRBD1. V was clipped by 2 bases and J by 6 bases; unmatched bases: 1. This CDR3 spans 14 amino acids. In germline, CDR1 is SGHTA, CDR2 FQGTGA. In DNA, the CDR3 is TGTGCCAGCAGCTTAGACAGGGCTAATTCACCCCTCCACTTT. Translation: CASSLDRANSPLHF.

This clonotype was detected many times. The chain joins TRBV7-6 to TRBJ1-2, with D maybe TRBD1 (6 bases). The CDR3 extends over 14 amino acids. The V gene lost 6 bases and the J gene lost 4 bases, with 15 bases spanning the gap. Per the germline V gene, CDR1 is SGHVS and CDR2 is FNYEAQ. The CDR3 bases are TGTGCCAGCAGTCCTTATACAGGGAGCTATGGCTACACCTTC. Translating it yields CASSPYTGSYGYTF. The full variable domain, in which reference TRBV7-6 and TRBJ1-2 provide the parts outside the CDR3, is GAGVSQSPRYKVTKRGQDVALRCDPISGHVSLYWYRQALGQGPEFLTYFNYEAQQDKSGLPNDRFSAERPEGSISTLTIQRTEQRDSAMYRCASSPYTGSYGYTFGSGTRLTVV.

The chain couples TRBV9 to TRBJ1-6; 7 nucleotides match TRBD1. The J segment lost 7 bases and the V segment lost 0 bases, leaving 4 bases of the junction unmatched. This CDR3 comprises 15 residues. The germline V gene has CDR1 SGDLS and CDR2 YYNGEE. CDR3 sequence: CASSVADRTNSPLHF. DNA of the CDR3: TGTGCCAGCAGCGTAGCGGACAGGACCAATTCACCCCTCCACTTT.

V usage is TRBV11-2 and J usage is TRBJ1-1; no clear D. V gave up 7 bases and J gave up 1 base, with 7 bases separating them. Germline V gene lookup returns CDR1 SGHAT and CDR2 FQNNGV. The CDR3 runs to 12 residues. CDR3 in amino acids: CASTPGNTEAFF. DNA for the CDR3: TGTGCCAGCACCCCGGGGAACACTGAAGCTTTCTTT. The full variable domain, completed using reference TRBV11-2 and TRBJ1-1, is EAGVAQSPRYKIIEKRQSVAFWCNPISGHATLYWYQQILGQGPKLLIQFQNNGVVDDSQLPKDRFSAERLKGVDSTLKIQPAKLEDSAVYLCASTPGNTEAFFGQGTRLTVV.

V gene TRBV5-4 combines with J gene TRBJ1-2; D call uncertain. Germline lookup yields CDR1 SGHNT and CDR2 YYREEE (reference sequence). V was trimmed by 4 bases and J by 12 bases, leaving 19 bases between them. This CDR3 region has 13 residues. The CDR3 DNA sequence: TGTGCCAGCAGCGTAGATCTCGCCTCTGGAAACACCTTC. Encoded protein: CASSVDLASGNTF.

The V call is TRBV12-5, the J call TRBJ2-5; 8 nucleotides agree with TRBD1. Trimming cost V 3 bases and J 5 bases; bases outside gene matches: 14. The CDR3 consists of 17 residues. The V gene's germline CDR1 is LGHNT and CDR2 FRNRAP. The CDR3 DNA follows: TGTGCTAGTGGTTTCGGAATTTCAGGGGGCAAGAGGGAGACCCAGTACTTC. Residues: CASGFGISGGKRETQYF.

This clonotype was recorded a few times. The chain employs TRBV14 and TRBJ2-5; D possibly corresponds to TRBD1 (5 bases). The CDR3 is made up of 13 amino acids. Germline CDR1 and CDR2: SGHDN and FVKESK. V was trimmed by 1 base and J by 6 bases, leaving 9 bases between them. The DNA of the CDR3 is TGTGCCAGCAGCCAAGGTTACAGGCAGACCCAGTACTTC. Translation: CASSQGYRQTQYF. The whole variable domain, filled in from reference TRBV14 and TRBJ2-5, reads EAGVTQFPSHSVIEKGQTVTLRCDPISGHDNLYWYRRVMGKEIKFLLHFVKESKQDESGMPNNRFLAERTGGTYSTLKVQPAELEDSGVYFCASSQGYRQTQYFGPGTRLLVL.

This clonotype was seen more than once but under ten times. The chain recombines TRBV20-1 with TRBJ2-1; TRBD2 agrees at 10 bases. Germline V CDR1 and CDR2: DFQATT, SNEGSKA (reference sequence). The CDR3 contains 15 residues. Trimming removed 3 bases from V and 4 bases from J; junction bases left unmatched: 6. In DNA, the CDR3 is TGCAGTGCTAGGAGGACTAGCGGAATATACAATGAGCAGTTCTTC. This codes for CSARRTSGIYNEQFF.

This chain links TRBV7-2 with TRBJ2-7; 9 positions agree with TRBD1. With V trimmed by 5 bases and J by 2 bases, 7 bases remained unmatched. The germline CDR1 and CDR2 sequences are SGHTA and FQGNSA. This CDR3 is built from 15 residues. The CDR3 region has the DNA TGTGCCAGCAGCCGAACCGGGACAGGGACCTACGAGCAGTACTTC. Translation: CASSRTGTGTYEQYF.

The CDR3 is CAISRDDGYTF. For the CDR3, the DNA is TGTGCCATCAGTAGGGACGATGGCTACACCTTC. The chain uses TRBV10-3 and TRBJ1-2; the D gene is possibly TRBD1 (5 bases). The germline CDR1 and CDR2 sequences are ENHRY and SYGVKD. The length of the CDR3 is 11 residues. The V end lost 5 bases, the J end lost 6 bases, and 7 bases lay between the germline ends.

Concerning this clonotype: Germline and junction disagree at one end, which may indicate a read error. The chain carries TRBV25-1 and TRBJ2-7, with TRBD1 identical over 9 bases. The CDR3 length is 15 residues. Germline V gives CDR1 MGHDK, CDR2 SYGVNS. CDR3 nucleotide sequence: TGTGCCATCAGTGTCGGCGGGACAGGGAACTACGAGCAGTACTTC. Its translation is CAISVGGTGNYEQYF.